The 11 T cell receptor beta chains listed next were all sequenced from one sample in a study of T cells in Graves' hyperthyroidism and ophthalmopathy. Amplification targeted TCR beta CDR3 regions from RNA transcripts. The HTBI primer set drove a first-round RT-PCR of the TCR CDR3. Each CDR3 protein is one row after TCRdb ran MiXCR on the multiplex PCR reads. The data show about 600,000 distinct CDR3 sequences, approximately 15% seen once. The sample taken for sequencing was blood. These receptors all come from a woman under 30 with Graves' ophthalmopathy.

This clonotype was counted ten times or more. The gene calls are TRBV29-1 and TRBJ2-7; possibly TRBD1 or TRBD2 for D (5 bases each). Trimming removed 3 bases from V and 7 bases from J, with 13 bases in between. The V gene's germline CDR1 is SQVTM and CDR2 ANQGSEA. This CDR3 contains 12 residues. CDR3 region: CSVDVGAKEQYF. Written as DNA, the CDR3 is TGCAGCGTTGACGTCGGGGCTAAGGAGCAGTACTTC.

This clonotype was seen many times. CDR3 residues: CASSLTRSTDTQYF. CDR3 coding DNA: TGTGCCAGCAGCTTAACGCGGAGCACAGATACGCAGTATTTT. The V gene is TRBV7-6, the J gene TRBJ2-3; no definite D call. This CDR3 region has 14 residues. In germline, CDR1 is SGHVS, CDR2 FNYEAQ. Trimming left V 2 bases short and J 0 bases short, with 6 bases between.

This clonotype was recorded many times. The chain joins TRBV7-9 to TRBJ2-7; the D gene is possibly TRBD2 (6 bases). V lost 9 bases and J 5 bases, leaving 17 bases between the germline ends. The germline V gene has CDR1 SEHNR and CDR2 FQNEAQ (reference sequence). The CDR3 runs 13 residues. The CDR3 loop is CASTEGSLDEQYF. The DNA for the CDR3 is TGTGCCAGTACGGAGGGATCCTTAGACGAGCAGTACTTC.

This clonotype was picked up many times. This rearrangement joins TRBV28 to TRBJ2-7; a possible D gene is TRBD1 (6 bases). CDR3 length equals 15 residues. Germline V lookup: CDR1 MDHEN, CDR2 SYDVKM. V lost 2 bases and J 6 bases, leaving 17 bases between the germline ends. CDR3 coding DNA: TGTGCCAGCAGTTTACCCGACAGGAACGGTCTCGAGCAGTACTTC. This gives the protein CASSLPDRNGLEQYF.

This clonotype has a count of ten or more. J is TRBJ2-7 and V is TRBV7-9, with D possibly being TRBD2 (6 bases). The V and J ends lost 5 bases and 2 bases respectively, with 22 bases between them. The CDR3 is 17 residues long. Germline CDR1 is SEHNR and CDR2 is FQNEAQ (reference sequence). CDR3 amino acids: CASSLPEGLGGPYEQYF. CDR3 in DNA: TGTGCCAGCAGCCTCCCGGAGGGGTTGGGCGGACCCTACGAGCAGTACTTC.

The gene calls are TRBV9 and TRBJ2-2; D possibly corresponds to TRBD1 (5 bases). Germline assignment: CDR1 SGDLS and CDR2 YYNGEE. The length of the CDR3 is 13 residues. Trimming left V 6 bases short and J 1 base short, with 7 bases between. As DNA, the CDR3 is TGTGCCAGCAAGGGGCTGAACACCGGGGAGCTGTTTTTT. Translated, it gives CASKGLNTGELFF.

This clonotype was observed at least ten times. The CDR3 spells CASSFRDRGQREQYF. CDR3 nucleotide sequence: TGTGCCAGCAGTTTCCGGGACAGGGGGCAGAGAGAGCAGTACTTC. The chain links TRBV12-3 or TRBV12-4 to TRBJ2-7; TRBD1 matches 12 bases. The CDR3 consists of 15 residues. After removal of 3 bases from V and 7 bases from J, the junction contained 7 bases not matched to a gene.

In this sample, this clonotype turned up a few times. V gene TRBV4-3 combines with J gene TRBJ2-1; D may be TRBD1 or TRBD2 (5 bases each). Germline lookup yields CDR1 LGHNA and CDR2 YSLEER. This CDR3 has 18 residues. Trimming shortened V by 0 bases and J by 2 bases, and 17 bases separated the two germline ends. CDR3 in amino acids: CASSQDSGLDQPYNEQFF. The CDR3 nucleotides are TGCGCCAGCAGCCAAGATTCGGGGCTCGATCAGCCCTACAATGAGCAGTTCTTC.

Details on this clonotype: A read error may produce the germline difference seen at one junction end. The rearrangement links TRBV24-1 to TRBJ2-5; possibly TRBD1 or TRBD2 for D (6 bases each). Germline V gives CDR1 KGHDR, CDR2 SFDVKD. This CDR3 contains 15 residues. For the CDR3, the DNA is TGTGCCGCCAGTGATTTGAAGGGGGGCCGGGAGACCCAGTACTTC. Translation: CAASDLKGGRETQYF.

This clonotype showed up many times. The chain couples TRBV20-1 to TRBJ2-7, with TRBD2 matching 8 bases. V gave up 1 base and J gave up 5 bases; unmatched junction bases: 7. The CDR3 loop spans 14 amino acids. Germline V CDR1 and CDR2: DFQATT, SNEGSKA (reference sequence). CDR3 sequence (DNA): TGCAGTGCTAGAGTCGGACTAGCAATCCACGAGCAGTACTTC. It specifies CSARVGLAIHEQYF.

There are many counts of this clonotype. CDR3 nucleotides: TGTGCCAGCAGCATGGACAGGGATTCACCCCTCCACTTT. This sequence encodes CASSMDRDSPLHF. The V gene is TRBV7-2, the J gene TRBJ1-6; 8 positions agree with TRBD1. J was trimmed by 8 bases and V by 5 bases; bases with no gene match: 2. Germline V gene data show CDR1 as SGHTA and CDR2 as FQGNSA. The CDR3 covers 13 residues.